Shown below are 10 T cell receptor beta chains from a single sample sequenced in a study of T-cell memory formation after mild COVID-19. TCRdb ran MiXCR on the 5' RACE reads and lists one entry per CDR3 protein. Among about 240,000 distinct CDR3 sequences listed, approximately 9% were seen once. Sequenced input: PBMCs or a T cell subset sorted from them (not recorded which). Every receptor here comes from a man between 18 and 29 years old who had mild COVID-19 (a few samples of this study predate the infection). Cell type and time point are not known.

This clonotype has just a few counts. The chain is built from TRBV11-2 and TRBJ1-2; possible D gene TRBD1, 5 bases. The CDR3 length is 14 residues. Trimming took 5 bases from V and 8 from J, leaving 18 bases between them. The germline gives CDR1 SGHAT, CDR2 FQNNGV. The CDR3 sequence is CASSPSMGRRGYTF. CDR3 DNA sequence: TGTGCCAGCAGCCCAAGCATGGGGCGGAGAGGCTACACCTTC.

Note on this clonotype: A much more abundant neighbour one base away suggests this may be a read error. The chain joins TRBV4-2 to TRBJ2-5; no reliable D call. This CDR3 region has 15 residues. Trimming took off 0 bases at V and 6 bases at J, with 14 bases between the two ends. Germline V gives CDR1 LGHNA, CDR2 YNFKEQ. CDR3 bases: TGTGCCAGCAGCCAAGATCCATACGTGGGGAAGACCCAGTACTTC. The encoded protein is CASSQDPYVGKTQYF.

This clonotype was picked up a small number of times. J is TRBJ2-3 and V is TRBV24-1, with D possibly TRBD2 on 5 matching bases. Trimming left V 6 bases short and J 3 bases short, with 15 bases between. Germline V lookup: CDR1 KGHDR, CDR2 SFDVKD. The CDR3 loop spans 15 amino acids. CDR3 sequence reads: CATSTAKGGTDTQYF. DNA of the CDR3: TGTGCCACCAGTACCGCAAAGGGCGGGACAGATACGCAGTATTTT.

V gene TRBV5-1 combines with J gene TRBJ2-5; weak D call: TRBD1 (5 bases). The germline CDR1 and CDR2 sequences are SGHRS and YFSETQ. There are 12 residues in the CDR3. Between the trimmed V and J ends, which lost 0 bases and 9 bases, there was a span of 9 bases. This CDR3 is CASSLDWGPQYF. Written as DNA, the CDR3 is TGCGCCAGCAGCTTGGACTGGGGCCCCCAGTACTTC.

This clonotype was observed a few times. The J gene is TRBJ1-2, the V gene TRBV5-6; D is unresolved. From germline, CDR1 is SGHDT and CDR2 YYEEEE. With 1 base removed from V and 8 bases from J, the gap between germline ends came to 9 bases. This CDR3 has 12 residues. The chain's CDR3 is CASSLWSSGYTF. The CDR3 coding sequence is TGTGCCAGCAGCTTGTGGAGCTCCGGCTACACCTTC.

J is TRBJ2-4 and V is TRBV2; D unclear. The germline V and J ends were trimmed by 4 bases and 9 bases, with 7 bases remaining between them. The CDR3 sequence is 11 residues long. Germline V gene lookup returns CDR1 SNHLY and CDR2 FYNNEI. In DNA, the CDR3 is TGTGCCAGCAGTGTGGGGTCCATTCAGTACTTC. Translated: CASSVGSIQYF.

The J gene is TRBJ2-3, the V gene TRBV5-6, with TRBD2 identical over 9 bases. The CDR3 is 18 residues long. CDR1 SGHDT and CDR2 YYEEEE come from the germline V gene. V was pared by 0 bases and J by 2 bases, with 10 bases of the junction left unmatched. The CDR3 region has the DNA TGTGCCAGCAGCTTGGTGGGTACCCTAGCGGGAAACACAGATACGCAGTATTTT. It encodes CASSLVGTLAGNTDTQYF.

CDR3 sequence reads: CASSPGGAAFF. CDR3 nucleotide sequence: TGTGCCAGCAGCCCCGGGGGGGCGGCTTTCTTT. The V call is TRBV12-3 or TRBV12-4, the J call TRBJ1-1; the D gene is possibly TRBD1 (6 bases). The V and J ends lost 6 bases and 11 bases respectively, with 13 bases between them. This CDR3 contains 11 residues.

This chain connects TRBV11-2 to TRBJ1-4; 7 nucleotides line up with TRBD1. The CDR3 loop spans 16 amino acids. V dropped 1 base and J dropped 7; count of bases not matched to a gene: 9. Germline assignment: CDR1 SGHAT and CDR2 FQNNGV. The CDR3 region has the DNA TGTGCCAGCAGCTTAGTCGGCATGACAGGGCGTGAAAAACTGTTTTTT. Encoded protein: CASSLVGMTGREKLFF. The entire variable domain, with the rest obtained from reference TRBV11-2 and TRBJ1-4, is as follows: EAGVAQSPRYKIIEKRQSVAFWCNPISGHATLYWYQQILGQGPKLLIQFQNNGVVDDSQLPKDRFSAERLKGVDSTLKIQPAKLEDSAVYLCASSLVGMTGREKLFFGSGTQLSVL.

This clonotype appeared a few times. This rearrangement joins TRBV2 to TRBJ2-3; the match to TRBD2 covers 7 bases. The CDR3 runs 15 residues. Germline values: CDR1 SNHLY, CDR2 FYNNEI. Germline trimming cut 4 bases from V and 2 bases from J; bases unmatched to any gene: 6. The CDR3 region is CASSGGSGVTDTQYF. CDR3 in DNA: TGTGCCAGCAGTGGAGGGAGCGGGGTCACAGATACGCAGTATTTT.